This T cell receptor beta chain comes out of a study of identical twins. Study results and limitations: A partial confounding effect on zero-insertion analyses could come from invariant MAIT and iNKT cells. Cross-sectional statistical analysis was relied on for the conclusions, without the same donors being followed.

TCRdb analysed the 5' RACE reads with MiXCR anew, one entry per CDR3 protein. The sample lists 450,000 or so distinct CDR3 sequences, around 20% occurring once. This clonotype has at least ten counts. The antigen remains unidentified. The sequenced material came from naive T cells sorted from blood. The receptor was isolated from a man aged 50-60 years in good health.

The CDR3 here is CASSQGLALPYNEQFF. DNA for the CDR3: TGCGCCAGCAGCCAAGGACTAGCGTTACCCTACAATGAGCAGTTCTTC. The chain has TRBV4-1 and TRBJ2-1; 8 bases are a match to TRBD2. Trimming removed 1 base from V and 2 bases from J; junction bases left unmatched: 4. The CDR3 is 16 residues long. Germline CDR1 and CDR2: MGHRA and YSYEKL.